Below, 22 T cell receptor beta chains from the same sample are listed, as sequenced in a study of regulatory T cells in long-lasting Graves disease. Time point indicated: newly diagnosed GD, antithyroid drugs for less than 3 months. The authors made the TCR library using RNA they extracted from PBMCs. Building the TCR beta libraries relied on iRepertoire HTBI primers, and CDR3 regions underwent Arm-PCR. A single record per CDR3 protein comes from TCRdb applying MiXCR to the multiplex PCR reads. The data contain 550,000 to 600,000 distinct CDR3 sequences, about 16% of them seen just once; the ten biggest clones take up around 12%. The same sample was also used in a study of T cells in Graves' hyperthyroidism and ophthalmopathy.

The sample was peripheral blood mononuclear cells (PBMCs), taken at new diagnosis, from a patient treated with antithyroid drugs. The receptors derive from a man aged 18-30 years with Graves disease.

In regard to this clonotype: A read error is possible here, since a much larger clone lies one base away. In DNA form, the CDR3 reads TGTGCCACCCTACTCCGGAACATCCACTACACAGATACGCAGTATTTT. It translates to CATLLRNIHYTDTQYF. The genes are TRBV6-2 or TRBV6-3 and TRBJ2-3; D is uncertain. V gave up 10 bases and J gave up 2 bases, with 22 bases separating them. In germline, CDR1 is MNHEY, CDR2 SVGEGT. The CDR3 is 16 residues long.

This clonotype was seen repeatedly, ten times or more. V usage is TRBV6-2 or TRBV6-3 and J usage is TRBJ1-1; D not resolved. Deletions cut 5 bases from V and 8 bases from J, with 27 bases between. Germline-derived CDR1 and CDR2 are MNHEY and SVGEGT. The CDR3 consists of 17 residues. The CDR3 sequence: CASSENREGQFKIEAFF. In DNA, the CDR3 is TGTGCCAGCAGTGAAAATCGGGAGGGCCAATTTAAGATCGAAGCTTTCTTT.

Written as DNA, the CDR3 is TGTGCCAGCAGACAGGGTAATGAAAAACTGTTTTTT. It encodes CASRQGNEKLFF. The chain uses TRBV2 and TRBJ1-4; a weak D match, TRBD1 (6 bases). The V end was cut by 6 bases, the J end by 4 bases, with 6 bases between. The CDR3 consists of 12 residues. In germline, CDR1 is SNHLY, CDR2 FYNNEI.

V gene TRBV27 combines with J gene TRBJ2-5, with D possibly matching TRBD2 (6 bases). CDR1 MNHEY and CDR2 SMNVEV come from the germline V gene (reference sequence). This CDR3 region has 14 residues. Trimming stripped 1 base from V and 3 bases from J, with 9 bases between. CDR3 loop: CASSLWASEETQYF. CDR3 DNA: TGTGCCAGCAGTTTATGGGCTAGCGAAGAGACCCAGTACTTC.

This clonotype came up many times. The V call is TRBV30, the J call TRBJ2-1; TRBD2 matches at 14 bases. CDR3 length: 15 residues. Trimming took 2 bases from V and 8 from J; bases not matched to a gene: 5. Germline CDR1 and CDR2: GTSNPN and SVGIG (reference sequence). The CDR3 nucleotides read TGTGCCTGGAGTCGGACTAGCGGGAGGTTCGATGAGCAGTTCTTC. Translated: CAWSRTSGRFDEQFF.

This clonotype was recorded at least ten times. This chain uses TRBV6-5 with TRBJ2-2, with no clear D. Germline V lookup: CDR1 MNHEY, CDR2 SVGAGI. The CDR3 is 14 amino acids. The V gene lost 2 bases and the J gene lost 7 bases, with 11 bases spanning the gap. The CDR3 loop reads CASSYVRNGGELFF. The CDR3 DNA reads TGTGCCAGCAGTTACGTGAGGAACGGCGGGGAGCTGTTTTTT.

The sample holds a few counts of this clonotype. Written as DNA, the CDR3 is TGTGCCAGCAGCCAAGGAATGGGACAGGGGGCCTACGAGCAGTACTTC. It specifies CASSQGMGQGAYEQYF. The chain joins TRBV3-1 to TRBJ2-7; TRBD1 matches at 11 bases. Trimming cost V 1 base and J 2 bases; bases outside gene matches: 4. This CDR3 spans 16 amino acids. Germline CDR1 is LGHDT and CDR2 is YNNKEL (reference sequence).

In this sample, this clonotype turned up many times. The gene calls are TRBV7-9 and TRBJ2-1; 10 bases are shared with TRBD2. Trimming cost V 1 base and J 6 bases; bases outside gene matches: 3. The germline V gene has CDR1 SEHNR and CDR2 FQNEAQ (reference sequence). CDR3 length equals 15 residues. The CDR3 spells CASSLVSGRSNEQFF. As DNA, the CDR3 is TGTGCCAGCAGCTTAGTTAGCGGGAGGTCCAATGAGCAGTTCTTC.

The chain uses TRBV3-1 and TRBJ2-1; TRBD2 is a possible D gene (7 bases). This CDR3 is 14 amino acids long. Germline V gene lookup returns CDR1 LGHDT and CDR2 YNNKEL (reference sequence). V dropped 0 bases and J dropped 10 bases, with 13 bases sitting between them. CDR3 sequence (DNA): TGTGCCAGCAGCCAAGAGGGGGCTAGCGGCGAGCAGTTCTTC. Protein product: CASSQEGASGEQFF.

There are many counts of this clonotype. CDR3 residues: CASSFWSLRDYNTGELFF. Here the CDR3 DNA reads TGTGCCAGCAGTTTCTGGAGCCTCCGGGACTACAACACCGGGGAGCTGTTTTTT. The chain recombines TRBV12-3 or TRBV12-4 with TRBJ2-2; 7 nucleotides match TRBD2. V gave up 3 bases and J gave up 2 bases; unmatched junction bases: 12. The CDR3 is 18 amino acids.

In its sample, this clonotype was seen a few times. J is TRBJ1-3 and V is TRBV5-1; D is uncertain. The CDR3 is 13 amino acids. Trimming removed 9 bases from V and 7 bases from J, with 17 bases in between. Germline CDR1 reads SGHRS; CDR2 reads YFSETQ. The CDR3 DNA sequence: TGCGCCACCTCACCGGGTCCAGGCAACACCATATATTTT. This codes for CATSPGPGNTIYF.

This clonotype was observed at least ten times. The chain joins TRBV20-1 to TRBJ1-1, with D unclear. CDR3 size: 13 residues. The V and J ends lost 1 base and 5 bases respectively, with 11 bases between them. Germline loops: CDR1 DFQATT, CDR2 SNEGSKA (reference sequence). The CDR3 sequence: CSARASGGTEAFF. In DNA, the CDR3 is TGCAGTGCTAGAGCCTCGGGTGGAACTGAAGCTTTCTTT.

This clonotype was seen ten or more times. The V and J genes are TRBV6-2 or TRBV6-3 and TRBJ2-7, with 8 bases that match TRBD1. V dropped 4 bases and J dropped 0; count of bases not matched to a gene: 11. This CDR3 has 17 amino acids. Germline V CDR1 and CDR2: MNHEY, SVGEGT. DNA of the CDR3: TGTGCCAGCAGTTGGGGGAGGCAGGGGGCGATCTCCTACGAGCAGTACTTC. Its translation is CASSWGRQGAISYEQYF.

The V call is TRBV4-1, the J call TRBJ2-7, with D unresolved. From germline, CDR1 is MGHRA and CDR2 YSYEKL. This CDR3 region has 14 residues. With 4 bases removed from V and 9 bases from J, the gap between germline ends came to 19 bases. The CDR3 sequence: CASSREEGPQAQYF. In nucleotides, the CDR3 is TGCGCCAGCAGCCGCGAGGAAGGCCCTCAGGCGCAGTACTTC.

Regarding this clonotype: This may arise from a read error, as a much more abundant clone is one base away. Without the conserved terminal phenylalanine or tryptophan, this CDR3 likely stems from a read error. The chain couples TRBV6-1 to TRBJ2-1; D possibly corresponds to TRBD1 (6 bases). Trimming removed 4 bases from V and 5 bases from J, with 12 bases in between. In germline, CDR1 is MNHNS, CDR2 SASEGT. This CDR3 is built from 14 residues. CDR3 residues: CASSAQQGDNEQFL. The CDR3 DNA reads TGTGCCAGCAGTGCCCAACAGGGAGACAATGAGCAGTTCCTC.

With regard to this clonotype: One junction end disagrees with the germline gene, perhaps due to a read error. The V and J genes are TRBV9 and TRBJ1-1; 9 nucleotides line up with TRBD1. There are 15 residues in the CDR3. Germline V gives CDR1 SGDLS, CDR2 YYNGEE. CDR3 loop: CASNVVTGGAAEAFF. The CDR3 DNA reads TGTGCCAGCAACGTAGTCACAGGGGGCGCGGCTGAAGCTTTCTTT.

This clonotype has ten or more counts. The V call is TRBV20-1, the J call TRBJ2-7; a weak D match, TRBD2 (5 bases). With 7 bases removed from V and 3 bases from J, the gap between germline ends came to 25 bases. Germline V gene sequence: CDR1 DFQATT, CDR2 SNEGSKA (reference sequence). The CDR3 totals 16 residues. The CDR3: CSGSPFGSGGDYEQYF. The DNA for the CDR3 is TGCAGTGGCTCGCCCTTCGGAAGCGGTGGGGACTACGAGCAGTACTTC.

This clonotype has a count of ten or more. The genes are TRBV27 and TRBJ2-7, with TRBD1 matching over 7 bases. V shed 5 bases and J 2 bases; nucleotides not matched to a gene: 12. This CDR3 is 16 amino acids long. Germline CDR1 and CDR2: MNHEY and SMNVEV (reference sequence). CDR3 sequence (DNA): TGTGCCAGCAGTACCTCGACAGGGCCGAGGCCCTACGAGCAGTACTTC. Translating it yields CASSTSTGPRPYEQYF.

In its sample, this clonotype was seen many times. The rearrangement uses TRBV20-1 and TRBJ2-3, with 12 bases aligning to TRBD2. With V trimmed by 6 bases and J by 5 bases, 18 bases remained unmatched. The germline V gene has CDR1 DFQATT and CDR2 SNEGSKA (reference sequence). The CDR3 length is 18 residues. Written as DNA, the CDR3 is TGCAGTGCCGTGGCCTCTAGCGGGAGGGCCGCCAGACTAGATACGCAGTATTTT. Its protein is CSAVASSGRAARLDTQYF.

In this sample, this clonotype turned up many times. This chain links TRBV5-1 with TRBJ2-1; D gene unclear. The CDR3 sequence is 15 residues long. Trimming removed 0 bases from V and 6 bases from J, with 13 bases in between. Per germline, CDR1 SGHRS and CDR2 YFSETQ. CDR3 sequence: CASSLALGGVNEQFF. CDR3 DNA sequence: TGCGCCAGCAGCTTGGCTCTTGGTGGAGTCAATGAGCAGTTCTTC.

This clonotype was recorded at least ten times. The gene calls are TRBV11-1 and TRBJ2-7, with 10 positions matching TRBD2. This CDR3 has 13 amino acids. The germline gives CDR1 SGHAT, CDR2 FQDESV (reference sequence). V shed 5 bases and J 5 bases; nucleotides not matched to a gene: 3. The CDR3 coding sequence is TGTGCCAGCAGCCCTAGCGGGAGTGACGAGCAGTACTTC. This translates into CASSPSGSDEQYF.

This clonotype was detected ten times or more. This sequence joins TRBV27 and TRBJ2-1, with a tentative D call TRBD2 (5 bases). The CDR3 length is 15 residues. Germline loops: CDR1 MNHEY, CDR2 SMNVEV (reference sequence). V was pared by 8 bases and J by 4 bases, with 18 bases between. CDR3 coding DNA: TGTGCCAGCCTCATGGGTTCGGGATCTTACAATGAGCAGTTCTTC. It codes for CASLMGSGSYNEQFF.